The present TCR beta chain was sequenced within a study of blood T cell repertoires in COVID-19. About the research overall: From the United States, Italy and Spain came samples of acute and convalescent COVID-19. T cells, B-cell-depleted T cells, or PBMCs provided the cDNA or gDNA that served as material.

CDR1 and CDR2 from the germline V gene are PRHDT and FYEKMQ (reference sequence). The CDR3 has 16 amino acids. The ends lost 7 bases at V and 2 bases at J; junction bases unmatched: 7. This clone has a handful of counts. Some clones are missing from TCRdb's copy, which holds only in-frame ones; the method was immunoSEQ multiplex PCR. This table holds roughly 200,000 clones, approximately 86% found once. Researchers sorted participants into cohorts using their self-reported clinical history. The TCR originated in a woman between 35 and 50 years old with acute COVID-19. The sample taken for sequencing was PBMCs or T cells enriched from blood (not recorded which). This chain joins TRBV13 and TRBJ2-1; 11 bases are a match to TRBD2. The DNA of the CDR3 is TGTGCCAGCAAGAAAGGGACTAGCGGAGCCTACAATGAGCAGTTCTTC. This translates into CASKKGTSGAYNEQFF. Full variable domain (outside the CDR3, taken from reference TRBV13 and TRBJ2-1): AAGVIQSPRHLIKEKRETATLKCYPIPRHDTVYWYQQGPGQDPQFLISFYEKMQSDKGSIPDRFSAQQFSDYHSELNMSSLELGDSALYFCASKKGTSGAYNEQFFGPGTRLTVL.